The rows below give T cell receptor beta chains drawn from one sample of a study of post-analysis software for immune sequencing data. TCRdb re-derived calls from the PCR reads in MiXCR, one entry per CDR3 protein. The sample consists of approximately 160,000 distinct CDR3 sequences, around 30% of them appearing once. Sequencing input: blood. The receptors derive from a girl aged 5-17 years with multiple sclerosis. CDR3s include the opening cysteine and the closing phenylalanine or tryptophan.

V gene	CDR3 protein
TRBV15	CATSRDRSGAMYEQYF
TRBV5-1	CASGRDRPTDTQYF
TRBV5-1	CASSLGGHEQFF
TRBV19	CASSILAGEGDTQYF
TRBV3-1	CASSQAREQYF
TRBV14	CASSQDLGGEQYF
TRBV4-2	CASSQDRQGGNQPQHF
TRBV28	CASLGGTGKDGTKNIQYF
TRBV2	CASSERQGISDTQYF
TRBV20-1	CSADAGRPTNSPLHF
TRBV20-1	CRGTGQAYSEAFF
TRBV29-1	CSVVSQGAIYGYTF
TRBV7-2	CASSLSNYNEQFF
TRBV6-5	CASTTGGVTTEQYF
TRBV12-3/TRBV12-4	CASSRDRVDEKLFF
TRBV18	CASSGTGNSPLHF
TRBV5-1	CASSSSVPMTAGNTIYF
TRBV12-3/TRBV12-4	CASSFHGSQADEQFF
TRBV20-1	CSASRGVGEQYF
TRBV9	CASSVDPDTWSSYEQYF
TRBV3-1	CASSPTGSDQPQHF